This is a list of T cell receptor beta chains from one sample in a study of cytomegalovirus exposure and HLA in healthy donors. Assay used: immunoSEQ multiplex PCR; TCRdb lists only in-frame clones, some missing. The table includes approximately 170,000 clones, more than 60% detected once. Sequencing was done on a sample of PBMCs. The origin of the receptors is a middle-aged woman in good health and CMV-seropositive. The conserved cysteine and the conserved F or W are not part of the CDR3 here.

CDR3 length: 12
J gene: TRBJ1-4
V gene: TRBV6-5
CDR3 protein: ASSPRAGNEKLF

CDR3 length: 13
J gene: TRBJ2-7
V gene: TRBV28
CDR3 protein: ASSLTGGNSYEQY

CDR3 length: 13
J gene: TRBJ2-5
V gene: TRBV28
CDR3 protein: ASSISGPGKETQY

CDR3 length: 13
J gene: TRBJ2-5
V gene: TRBV6-1
CDR3 protein: ASSEGTSGGETQY

CDR3 length: 14
J gene: TRBJ2-2
V gene: TRBV4-3
CDR3 protein: ASSQVLAGGPGELF

CDR3 length: 10
J gene: TRBJ1-1
V gene: TRBV28
CDR3 protein: ASSSRGTEAF

CDR3 length: 10
J gene: TRBJ2-1
V gene: TRBV5-6
CDR3 protein: ASSRARNEQF

CDR3 length: 16
J gene: TRBJ2-1
V gene: TRBV19
CDR3 protein: ASSTRAGSLNSYNEQF

CDR3 length: 14
J gene: TRBJ1-1
V gene: TRBV18
CDR3 protein: ASSTSRTVSNTEAF

CDR3 length: 11
J gene: TRBJ2-7
V gene: TRBV23-1
CDR3 protein: ASTWWRDHEQY

CDR3 length: 17
J gene: TRBJ2-1
V gene: TRBV11-2
CDR3 protein: ASSYQTSGGLVSYNEQF

CDR3 length: 13
J gene: TRBJ2-1
V gene: TRBV4-1
CDR3 protein: ASSQDAGLVGEQF

CDR3 length: 10
J gene: TRBJ2-5
V gene: TRBV5-6
CDR3 protein: ASSLPQETQY

CDR3 length: 11
J gene: TRBJ1-2
V gene: TRBV28
CDR3 protein: ASRKAGGDGYT

CDR3 length: 13
J gene: TRBJ1-5
V gene: TRBV2
CDR3 protein: ASRQKTVGSQPQH

CDR3 length: 12
J gene: TRBJ2-3
V gene: TRBV5-6
CDR3 protein: ASSKTGGPDTQY

CDR3 length: 13
J gene: TRBJ2-3
V gene: TRBV30
CDR3 protein: AWSARRGDTDTQY

CDR3 length: 16
J gene: TRBJ2-3
V gene: TRBV25-1
CDR3 protein: ASSDIPGQGIRLDTQY

CDR3 length: 13
J gene: TRBJ1-1
V gene: TRBV5-4
CDR3 protein: ASSRQGGTNTEAF

CDR3 length: 13
J gene: TRBJ2-2
V gene: TRBV6-1
CDR3 protein: ASRSTGAVTGELF

CDR3 length: 13
J gene: TRBJ2-1
V gene: TRBV5-1
CDR3 protein: ASSPSYREGNEQF

CDR3 length: 10
J gene: TRBJ2-7
V gene: TRBV6-6
CDR3 protein: ATTGGVYEQY

CDR3 length: 13
J gene: TRBJ1-1
V gene: TRBV29-1
CDR3 protein: SAGSWTATNTEAF

CDR3 length: 13
J gene: TRBJ1-6
V gene: TRBV11-2
CDR3 protein: ASSLDPGFRSPLH

CDR3 length: 8
J gene: TRBJ1-1
V gene: TRBV20-1
CDR3 protein: SVRRAEAF

CDR3 length: 11
J gene: TRBJ2-4
V gene: TRBV5-4
CDR3 protein: ASSLGGENSQY

CDR3 length: 15
J gene: TRBJ1-5
V gene: TRBV28
CDR3 protein: ASSPPPGTVKHQPQH

CDR3 length: 13
J gene: TRBJ2-2
V gene: TRBV6-5
CDR3 protein: ASSWKGRGGGELF

CDR3 length: 12
J gene: TRBJ1-6
V gene: TRBV6-5
CDR3 protein: ASTTGGADSPLH

CDR3 length: 11
J gene: TRBJ2-5
V gene: TRBV9
CDR3 protein: ASSLARSETQY

CDR3 length: 13
J gene: TRBJ1-1
V gene: TRBV5-1
CDR3 protein: ASSHGGEIGTEAF